This T cell receptor beta chain appears in the sequencing data of a study of blood T cell repertoires in COVID-19. In the original analysis: Estimation of nucleated cell counts relied on the amplification of reference gene primers. Clones were sequenced by immunoSEQ multiplex PCR, and TCRdb holds only the in-frame ones, with some missing. From that table come the V and J calls and clone size; the DNA was used to work out D and trimming. The sample carries around 340,000 clones, more than 70% recorded once. Deletions cut 2 bases from V and 4 bases from J, with 12 bases between. The CDR3 is 15 residues long. Germline V gene sequence: CDR1 MDHEN, CDR2 SYDVKM.

This chain links TRBV28 with TRBJ1-5; a weak D match, TRBD1 (5 bases). The source material was peripheral blood. The TCR originated in a man aged 25 to 40 with active or convalescent COVID-19. CDR3 loop: CASSLEGDWNQPQHF. The CDR3 nucleotides are TGTGCCAGCAGTTTAGAAGGGGACTGGAATCAGCCCCAGCATTTT.